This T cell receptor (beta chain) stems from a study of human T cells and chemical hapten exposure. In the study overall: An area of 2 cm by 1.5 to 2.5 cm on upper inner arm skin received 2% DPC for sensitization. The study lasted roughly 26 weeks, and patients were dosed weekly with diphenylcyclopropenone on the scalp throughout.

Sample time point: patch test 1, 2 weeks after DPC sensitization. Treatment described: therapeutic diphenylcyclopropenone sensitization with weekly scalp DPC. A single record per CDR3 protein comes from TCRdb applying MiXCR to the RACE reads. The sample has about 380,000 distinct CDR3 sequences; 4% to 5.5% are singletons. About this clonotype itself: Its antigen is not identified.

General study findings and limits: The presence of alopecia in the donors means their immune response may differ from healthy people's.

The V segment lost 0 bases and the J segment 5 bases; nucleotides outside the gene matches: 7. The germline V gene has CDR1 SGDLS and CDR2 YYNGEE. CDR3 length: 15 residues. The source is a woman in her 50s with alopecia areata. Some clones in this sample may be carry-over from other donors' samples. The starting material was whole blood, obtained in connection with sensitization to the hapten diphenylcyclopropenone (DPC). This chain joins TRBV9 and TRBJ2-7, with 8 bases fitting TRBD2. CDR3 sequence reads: CASSVGLSGKDEQYF. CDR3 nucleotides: TGTGCCAGCAGCGTAGGTCTTAGCGGGAAGGACGAGCAGTACTTC.